What follows describes a single T cell receptor (beta chain). The antigen is not known. This entry comes from a study of OX40 agonist ivuxolimab in advanced cancers. Profiling relied on immunoSEQ multiplex PCR, and the TCRdb table lists in-frame clones only, not all of them. Of about 89,000 clones in the sample, roughly 93% are singletons; the top ten hold around 0.25%. Whole-study findings and limits: CD4+ and CD8+ blood T cells expanded clonally by week 6 at 0.1 to 3.0 mg/kg. Among T cells, CD8+ cells averaged more expanded clones than CD4+ cells.

Germline lookup yields CDR1 SGHTA and CDR2 FQGNSA. V lost 3 bases to trimming and J lost 8 bases, with 8 bases between them. The CDR3 loop spans 13 amino acids. The material sequenced was CD4+ or CD8+ T cells sorted from blood, taken in a trial of the OX40 agonist ivuxolimab. This clonotype was sampled from an adult with an advanced solid tumor such as melanoma, head and neck, liver or kidney cancer. The V gene is TRBV7-2, the J gene TRBJ1-6, with D tentatively TRBD1 (6 bases). CDR3 in amino acids: CASSLHRDSPLHF. DNA for the CDR3: TGTGCCAGCAGCTTGCACAGGGATTCACCCCTCCACTTT. The variable domain in full, with the rest retrieved from reference TRBV7-2 and TRBJ1-6, is GAGVSQSPSNKVTEKGKDVELRCDPISGHTALYWYRQSLGQGLEFLIYFQGNSAPDKSGLPSDRFSAERTGGSVSTLTIQRTQQEDSAVYLCASSLHRDSPLHFGNGTRLTVT.